These T cell receptor beta chains were read from a single sample in a study of T cells in Graves' hyperthyroidism and ophthalmopathy. Each CDR3 protein gets one entry after TCRdb re-called the multiplex PCR reads with MiXCR. The data hold around 350,000 distinct CDR3 sequences, with under 15% observed a single time. Material: blood. These receptors were obtained from a woman in her late teens or twenties with Graves' hyperthyroidism. The CDR3 runs from the conserved cysteine through the conserved F or W. D genes are given only for firm matches. The size of a clone is reported for some rows only, either as once, few or many, or as a class for expanded clones.

d_gene	v_gene	j_gene	abundance	CDR3aa	CDR3nt
TRBD1	TRBV20-1	TRBJ1-2	many	CSASRQGGGYTF	TGCAGTGCTAGTAGGCAGGGGGGAGGCTACACCTTC
NA	TRBV20-1	TRBJ2-3	many	CSAPRQTTDTQYF	TGCAGTGCTCCGAGACAGACCACAGATACGCAGTATTTT
NA	TRBV14	TRBJ1-1	many	CASSQEWGGGTEAFF	TGTGCCAGCAGCCAAGAGTGGGGAGGAGGCACTGAAGCTTTCTTT
NA	TRBV19	TRBJ1-5	few	CASSIWSNQPQHF	TGTGCCAGTAGTATTTGGAGCAATCAGCCCCAGCATTTT
NA	TRBV28	TRBJ1-2	many	CASSTQAGDGYTF	TGTGCCAGCAGTACTCAGGCGGGCGATGGCTACACCTTC
NA	TRBV19	TRBJ1-5	few	CASWGRESSNNQPQHF	TGTGCCAGCTGGGGAAGGGAGTCAAGCAACAATCAGCCCCAGCATTTT
NA	TRBV4-3	TRBJ2-1	NA	CASSQDRSSSYNEQFF	TGCGCCAGCAGCCAAGATCGGTCAAGCTCCTACAATGAGCAGTTCTTC
TRBD1	TRBV7-4	TRBJ2-7	many	CASSLMPGQGNEQYF	TGTGCCAGCAGCTTAATGCCGGGACAGGGAAATGAGCAGTACTTC
NA	TRBV2	TRBJ2-2	many	CASSERVADTGELFF	TGTGCCAGCAGTGAGAGGGTCGCGGACACCGGGGAGCTGTTTTTT
NA	TRBV4-1	TRBJ1-4	few	CASSQGRGGGFGEKLFF	TGCGCCAGCAGCCAAGGGCGAGGGGGTGGATTCGGGGAAAAACTGTTTTTT
NA	TRBV3-1	TRBJ1-1	many	CASSQAPGTEAFF	TGTGCCAGCAGCCAAGCCCCGGGCACTGAAGCTTTCTTT
TRBD2	TRBV20-1	TRBJ2-1	many	CSARKNAGLAGVEQFF	TGCAGTGCTAGAAAAAACGCGGGACTAGCGGGAGTTGAGCAGTTCTTC
NA	TRBV10-3	TRBJ2-1	few	CAITTDDSNEQFF	TGTGCCATCACCACGGACGACTCAAATGAGCAGTTCTTC
NA	TRBV5-8	TRBJ2-1	NA	CASSATMDNEQFF	TGTGCCAGCAGCGCCACTATGGACAATGAGCAGTTCTTC
NA	TRBV7-3	TRBJ2-7	few	CASSLTPQRAYEQYF	TGTGCCAGCAGCTTAACCCCCCAACGGGCCTACGAGCAGTACTTC
TRBD1	TRBV24-1	TRBJ2-2	few	CATRAGGNTGELFF	TGTGCCACCAGAGCAGGGGGCAACACCGGGGAGCTGTTTTTT
NA	TRBV5-6	TRBJ1-5	NA	CAGSLEGEQPQHF	TGTGCCGGCAGCTTGGAGGGGGAACAGCCCCAGCATTTT
TRBD1	TRBV20-1	TRBJ2-7	NA	CSASTGGAYEQYF	TGCAGTGCATCGACAGGGGGCGCCTACGAGCAGTACTTC
NA	TRBV10-3	TRBJ1-2	few	CATSSDHYGYTF	TGTGCCACCTCCTCAGACCACTATGGCTACACCTTC
NA	TRBV6-1	TRBJ1-5	many	CASSDAGDLQPQHF	TGTGCCAGCAGTGACGCGGGTGATCTGCAGCCCCAGCATTTT
TRBD2	TRBV7-8	TRBJ2-1	NA	CASSHGTSGGAWEQFF	TGTGCCAGCAGCCACGGGACTAGCGGGGGGGCTTGGGAGCAGTTCTTC
NA	TRBV6-5	TRBJ1-5	many	CASSYDRKGPQHF	TGTGCCAGCAGTTACGACAGGAAGGGGCCCCAGCATTTT
TRBD2	TRBV5-1	TRBJ2-5	NA	CASSFAGGAETQYF	TGCGCCAGCAGCTTCGCGGGGGGCGCGGAGACCCAGTACTTC
NA	TRBV29-1	TRBJ2-5	many	CSVVQLEETQYF	TGCAGCGTTGTACAGCTTGAAGAGACCCAGTACTTC
TRBD1	TRBV5-4	TRBJ2-3	few	CASSALPGQGADTQYF	TGTGCCAGCAGCGCTCTCCCCGGACAGGGTGCAGATACGCAGTATTTT
NA	TRBV29-1	TRBJ1-2	many	CSVARAGYGYTF	TGCAGCGTTGCCAGGGCTGGGTATGGCTACACCTTC
NA	TRBV6-1	TRBJ1-4	many	CASKTSNEKLFF	TGTGCCAGCAAAACTAGTAATGAAAAACTGTTTTTT
TRBD2	TRBV6-6	TRBJ2-5	many	CASSYSKSGGTQETQYF	TGTGCCAGCAGTTACTCGAAAAGCGGGGGAACCCAAGAGACCCAGTACTTC
NA	TRBV11-2	TRBJ2-1	many	CASNLWGDAIYNEQFF	TGTGCCAGCAATTTGTGGGGAGACGCTATTTACAATGAGCAGTTCTTC
NA	TRBV4-1	TRBJ1-3	few	CASSQDILTSGNTIYF	TGCGCCAGCAGCCAAGATATTTTAACCTCTGGAAACACCATATATTTT
NA	TRBV4-1	TRBJ2-1	NA	CASSQSRLVYEQFF	TGCGCCAGCAGCCAATCACGACTAGTTTATGAGCAGTTCTTC
NA	TRBV6-1	TRBJ2-1	few	CASSPPFGAGEDNEQFF	TGTGCCAGCAGTCCCCCATTTGGTGCAGGGGAGGACAATGAGCAGTTCTTC
NA	TRBV10-3	TRBJ2-2	NA	CAISGESTNTGELFF	TGTGCCATCAGTGGGGAGAGTACCAACACCGGGGAGCTGTTTTTT
NA	TRBV28	TRBJ1-4	NA	CASSFPHSRLFF	TGTGCCAGCAGTTTTCCTCATAGTCGTTTGTTTTTT
TRBD1	TRBV7-6	TRBJ1-3	few	CASSLFPPTGSGNTIYF	TGTGCCAGCAGCTTGTTCCCCCCGACAGGGTCAGGAAACACCATATATTTT
NA	TRBV18	TRBJ1-3	NA	CASSPRPFSGDGNTIYF	TGTGCCAGCTCACCACGGCCGTTCTCGGGAGATGGAAACACCATATATTTT
TRBD1	TRBV24-1	TRBJ2-2	NA	CATSDFGQGPGELFF	TGTGCCACCAGTGATTTCGGACAGGGGCCCGGGGAGCTGTTTTTT
NA	TRBV12-3/TRBV12-4	TRBJ1-2	many	CASSFGSNPVAGYTF	TGTGCCAGCAGTTTTGGGTCAAACCCGGTGGCTGGCTACACCTTC
NA	TRBV28	TRBJ2-7	many	CASSLLDGTYEQYF	TGTGCCAGCAGTTTACTGGACGGCACCTACGAGCAGTACTTC
TRBD1	TRBV9	TRBJ2-2	NA	CASSGGQYTGELFF	TGTGCCAGCAGCGGGGGACAGTACACCGGGGAGCTGTTTTTT
NA	TRBV7-2	TRBJ1-5	many	CASSLPDQPQHF	TGTGCCAGCAGCTTACCAGATCAGCCCCAGCATTTT
NA	TRBV6-1	TRBJ2-5	NA	CASRTPGPQETQYF	TGTGCCAGCAGGACCCCCGGCCCCCAAGAGACCCAGTACTTC
NA	TRBV20-1	TRBJ1-1	many	CSARRFGQRRMNTEAFF	TGCAGTGCTAGACGGTTCGGGCAGAGGAGAATGAACACTGAAGCTTTCTTT
NA	TRBV6-4	TRBJ1-1	NA	CASRKQGLNTEAFF	TGTGCCAGCAGGAAACAGGGATTGAACACTGAAGCTTTCTTT
NA	TRBV12-3/TRBV12-4	TRBJ1-2	NA	CASSFGRANYGHTF	TGTGCCAGCAGTTTTGGCAGGGCTAACTATGGCCACACCTTC
NA	TRBV4-2	TRBJ2-1	NA	CASSQAKGVEQFF	TGTGCCAGCAGCCAAGCTAAGGGGGTTGAGCAGTTCTTC
NA	TRBV12-3/TRBV12-4	TRBJ2-7	many	CASRSDAPLEQYF	TGTGCCAGCAGGTCAGACGCCCCCCTCGAGCAGTACTTC
TRBD1	TRBV19	TRBJ1-4	NA	CASSRRDRGPTNEKLFF	TGTGCCAGTAGTCGCCGGGACAGGGGGCCTACTAATGAAAAACTGTTTTTT
TRBD1	TRBV19	TRBJ2-5	many	CASSDQGTAQETQYF	TGTGCCAGTAGTGATCAAGGGACAGCCCAAGAGACCCAGTACTTC
TRBD2	TRBV5-1	TRBJ2-3	many	CASSLASAGGADTQYF	TGCGCCAGCAGCTTGGCCTCAGCGGGGGGTGCAGATACGCAGTATTTT
NA	TRBV28	TRBJ1-5	many	CASSIPKNQPQHF	TGTGCCAGCAGTATCCCAAAGAATCAGCCCCAGCATTTT